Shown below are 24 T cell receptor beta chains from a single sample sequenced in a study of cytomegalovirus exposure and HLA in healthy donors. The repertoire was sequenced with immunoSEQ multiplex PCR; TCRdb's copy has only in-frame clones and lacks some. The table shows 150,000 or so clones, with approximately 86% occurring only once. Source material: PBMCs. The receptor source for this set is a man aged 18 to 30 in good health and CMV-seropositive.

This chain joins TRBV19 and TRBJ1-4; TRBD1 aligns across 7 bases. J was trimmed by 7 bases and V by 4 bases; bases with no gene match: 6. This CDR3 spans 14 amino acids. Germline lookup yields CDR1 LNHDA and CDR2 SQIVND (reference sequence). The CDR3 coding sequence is TGTGCCAGTAGTACTGACAGGGCCGGTGAAAAACTGTTTTTT. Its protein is CASSTDRAGEKLFF.

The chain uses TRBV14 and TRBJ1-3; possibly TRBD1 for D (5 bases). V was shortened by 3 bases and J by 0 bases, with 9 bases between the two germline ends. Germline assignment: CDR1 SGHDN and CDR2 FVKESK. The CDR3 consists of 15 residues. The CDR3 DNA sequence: TGTGCCAGCAGCCAGTACAGGACCTCTGGAAACACCATATATTTT. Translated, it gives CASSQYRTSGNTIYF.

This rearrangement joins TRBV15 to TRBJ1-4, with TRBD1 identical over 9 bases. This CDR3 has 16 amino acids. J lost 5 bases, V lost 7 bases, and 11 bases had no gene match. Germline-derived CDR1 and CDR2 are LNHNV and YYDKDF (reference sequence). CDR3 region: CATTFGGQGQNEKLFF. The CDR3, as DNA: TGTGCCACCACGTTCGGGGGACAGGGCCAAAATGAAAAACTGTTTTTT.

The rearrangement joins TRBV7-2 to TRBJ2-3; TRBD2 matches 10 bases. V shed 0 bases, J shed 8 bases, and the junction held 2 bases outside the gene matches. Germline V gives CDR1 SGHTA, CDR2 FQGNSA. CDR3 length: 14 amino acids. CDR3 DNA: TGTGCCAGCAGCTTAGCTAGCGGGAGGATTACGCAGTATTTT. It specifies CASSLASGRITQYF.

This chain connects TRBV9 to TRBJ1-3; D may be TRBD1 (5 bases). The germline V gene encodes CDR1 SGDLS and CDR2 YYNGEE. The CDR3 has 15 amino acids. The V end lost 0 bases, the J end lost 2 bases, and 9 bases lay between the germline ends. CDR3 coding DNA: TGTGCCAGCAGCGTAGCGGCAGGGACTGGAAACACCATATATTTT. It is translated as CASSVAAGTGNTIYF. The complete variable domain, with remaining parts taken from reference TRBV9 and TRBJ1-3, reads DSGVTQTPKHLITATGQRVTLRCSPRSGDLSVYWYQQSLDQGLQFLIQYYNGEERAKGNILERFSAQQFPDLHSELNLSSLELGDSALYFCASSVAAGTGNTIYFGEGSWLTVV.

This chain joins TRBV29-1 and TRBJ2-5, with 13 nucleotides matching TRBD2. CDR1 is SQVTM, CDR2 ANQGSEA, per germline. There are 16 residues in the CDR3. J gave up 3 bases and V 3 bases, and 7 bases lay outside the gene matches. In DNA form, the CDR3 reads TGCAGCGTTGATCGACTAGCGGGGGGTGTAGAAGAGACCCAGTACTTC. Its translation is CSVDRLAGGVEETQYF.

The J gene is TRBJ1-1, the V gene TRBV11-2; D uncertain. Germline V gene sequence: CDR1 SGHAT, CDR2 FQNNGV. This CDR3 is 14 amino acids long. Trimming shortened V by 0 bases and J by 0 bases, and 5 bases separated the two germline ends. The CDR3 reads CASSLDPMNTEAFF. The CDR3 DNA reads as TGTGCCAGCAGCTTAGATCCTATGAACACTGAAGCTTTCTTT.

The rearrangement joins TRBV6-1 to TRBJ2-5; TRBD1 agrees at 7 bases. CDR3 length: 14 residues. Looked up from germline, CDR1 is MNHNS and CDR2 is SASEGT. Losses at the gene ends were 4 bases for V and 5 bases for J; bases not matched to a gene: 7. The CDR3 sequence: CASSGLTGRETQYF. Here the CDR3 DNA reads TGTGCCAGCAGTGGATTGACAGGGCGGGAGACCCAGTACTTC.

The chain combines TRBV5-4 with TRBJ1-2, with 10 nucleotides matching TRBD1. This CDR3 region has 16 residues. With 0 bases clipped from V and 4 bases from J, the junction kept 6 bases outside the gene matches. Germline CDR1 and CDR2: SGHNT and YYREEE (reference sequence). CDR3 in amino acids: CASSLGQGAGGYGYTF. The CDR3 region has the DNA TGTGCCAGCAGCTTGGGACAGGGGGCCGGCGGCTATGGCTACACCTTC.

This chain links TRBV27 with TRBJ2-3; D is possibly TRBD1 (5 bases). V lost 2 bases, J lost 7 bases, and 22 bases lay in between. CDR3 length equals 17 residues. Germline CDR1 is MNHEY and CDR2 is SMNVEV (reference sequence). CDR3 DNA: TGTGCCAGCAGTTTAAAGGCAGGGCCCACGCGTATATATACGCAGTATTTT. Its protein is CASSLKAGPTRIYTQYF.

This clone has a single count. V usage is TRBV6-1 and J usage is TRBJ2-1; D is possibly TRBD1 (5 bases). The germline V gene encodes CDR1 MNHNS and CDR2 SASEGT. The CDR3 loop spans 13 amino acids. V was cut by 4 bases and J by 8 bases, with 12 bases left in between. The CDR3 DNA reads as TGTGCCAGCAGTGTAGGGGATCCCGATGAGCAGTTCTTC. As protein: CASSVGDPDEQFF.

CDR3 nucleotides: TGCGCCAGCAGCCACGATACAGGGAGAGGAACTGAAGCTTTCTTT. It is translated as CASSHDTGRGTEAFF. This chain links TRBV4-3 with TRBJ1-1; D is possibly TRBD1 (6 bases). The CDR3 loop spans 15 amino acids. Germline CDR1 and CDR2: LGHNA and YSLEER. Trimming pared 3 bases from V and 5 bases from J, leaving 16 bases between.

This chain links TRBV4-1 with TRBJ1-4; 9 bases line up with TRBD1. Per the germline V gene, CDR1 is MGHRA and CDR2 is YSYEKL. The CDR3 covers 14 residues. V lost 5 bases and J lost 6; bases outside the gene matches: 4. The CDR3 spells CASSGTGSYEKLFF. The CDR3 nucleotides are TGCGCCAGCAGCGGGACAGGGTCTTATGAAAAACTGTTTTTT.

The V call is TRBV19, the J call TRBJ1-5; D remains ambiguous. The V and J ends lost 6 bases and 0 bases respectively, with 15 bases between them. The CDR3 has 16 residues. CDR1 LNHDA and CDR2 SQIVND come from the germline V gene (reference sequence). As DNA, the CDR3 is TGTGCCAGTAGGCCCCGAGGGAGCTATAGCAATCAGCCCCAGCATTTT. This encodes CASRPRGSYSNQPQHF.

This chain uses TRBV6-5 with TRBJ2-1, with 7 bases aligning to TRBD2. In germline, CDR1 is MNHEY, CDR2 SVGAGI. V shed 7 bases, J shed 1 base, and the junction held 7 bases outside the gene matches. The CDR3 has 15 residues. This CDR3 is CASKEKRDSYNEQFF. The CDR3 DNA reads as TGTGCCAGCAAGGAGAAGCGGGATTCCTACAATGAGCAGTTCTTC.

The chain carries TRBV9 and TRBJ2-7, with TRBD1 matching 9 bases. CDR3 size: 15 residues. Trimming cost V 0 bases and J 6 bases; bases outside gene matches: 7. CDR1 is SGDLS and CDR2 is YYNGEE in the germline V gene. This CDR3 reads CASSVGGQGTSEQYF. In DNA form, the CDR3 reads TGTGCCAGCAGCGTAGGGGGACAGGGTACTTCCGAGCAGTACTTC.

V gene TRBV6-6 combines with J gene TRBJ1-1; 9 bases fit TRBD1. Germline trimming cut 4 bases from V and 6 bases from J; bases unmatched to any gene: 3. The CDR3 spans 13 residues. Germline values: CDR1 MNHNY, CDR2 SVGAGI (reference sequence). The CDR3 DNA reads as TGTGCCAGCAGTTTAACAGGGGGCCCTGAAGCTTTCTTT. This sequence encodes CASSLTGGPEAFF.

CDR3 DNA: TGCGCCAGCAGCTTCGCCCCTCACGAGTCCGGGGAGCTGTTTTTT. Translating it yields CASSFAPHESGELFF. This sequence joins TRBV5-1 and TRBJ2-2; no clear D gene. V lost 2 bases and J 6 bases, leaving 14 bases between the germline ends. Per germline, CDR1 SGHRS and CDR2 YFSETQ. This CDR3 comprises 15 residues.

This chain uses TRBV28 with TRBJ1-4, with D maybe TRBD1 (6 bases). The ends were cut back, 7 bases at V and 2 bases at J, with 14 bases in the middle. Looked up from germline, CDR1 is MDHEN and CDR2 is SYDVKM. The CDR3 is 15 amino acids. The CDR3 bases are TGTGCCAGCACCCACGGGGGGGGCACTAATGAAAAACTGTTTTTT. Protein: CASTHGGGTNEKLFF.

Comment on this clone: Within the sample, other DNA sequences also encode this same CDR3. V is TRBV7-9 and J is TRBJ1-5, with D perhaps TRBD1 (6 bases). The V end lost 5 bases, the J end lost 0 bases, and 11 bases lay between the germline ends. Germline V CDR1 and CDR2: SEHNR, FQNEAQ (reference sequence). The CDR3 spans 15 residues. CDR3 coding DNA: TGTGCCAGCAGCCCTGGACAGTATAGCAATCAGCCCCAGCATTTT. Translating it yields CASSPGQYSNQPQHF.

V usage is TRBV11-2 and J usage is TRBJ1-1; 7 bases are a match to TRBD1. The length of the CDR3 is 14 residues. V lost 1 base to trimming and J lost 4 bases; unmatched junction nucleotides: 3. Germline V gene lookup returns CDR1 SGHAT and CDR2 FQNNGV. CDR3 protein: CASSLGQGGTEAFF. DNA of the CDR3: TGTGCCAGCAGCTTAGGGCAGGGGGGCACTGAAGCTTTCTTT.

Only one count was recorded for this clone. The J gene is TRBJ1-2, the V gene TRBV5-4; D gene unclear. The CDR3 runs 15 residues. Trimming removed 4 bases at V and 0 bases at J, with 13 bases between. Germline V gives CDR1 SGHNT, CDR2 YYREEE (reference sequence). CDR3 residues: CASSPGGSANYGYTF. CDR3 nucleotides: TGTGCCAGCAGCCCCGGAGGGTCTGCTAACTATGGCTACACCTTC.

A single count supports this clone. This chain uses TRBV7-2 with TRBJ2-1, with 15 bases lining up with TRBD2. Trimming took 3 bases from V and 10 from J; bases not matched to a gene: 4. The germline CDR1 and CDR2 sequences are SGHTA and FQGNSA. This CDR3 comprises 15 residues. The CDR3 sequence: CASSFWTSGREEQFF. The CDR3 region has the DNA TGTGCCAGCAGCTTCTGGACTAGCGGGAGGGAGGAGCAGTTCTTC. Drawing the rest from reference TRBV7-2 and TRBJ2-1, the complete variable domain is GAGVSQSPSNKVTEKGKDVELRCDPISGHTALYWYRQSLGQGLEFLIYFQGNSAPDKSGLPSDRFSAERTGGSVSTLTIQRTQQEDSAVYLCASSFWTSGREEQFFGPGTRLTVL.

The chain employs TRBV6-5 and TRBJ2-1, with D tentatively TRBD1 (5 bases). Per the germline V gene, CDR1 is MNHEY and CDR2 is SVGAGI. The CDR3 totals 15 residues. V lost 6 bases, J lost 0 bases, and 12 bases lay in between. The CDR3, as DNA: TGTGCCAGCAGCTTTGACAGAATCTCCTACAATGAGCAGTTCTTC. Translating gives CASSFDRISYNEQFF.